This TCR beta chain appears in the sequencing data of a study of regulatory T cells in long-lasting Graves disease. HTBI primers from iRepertoire and Arm-PCR of CDR3 regions yielded the TCR beta libraries. Via MiXCR, TCRdb re-called the multiplex PCR reads, giving one row per CDR3 protein. This sample has more than 300,000 distinct CDR3 sequences, with approximately 10% found just once. Only a few counts were recorded for this clonotype. As to time point: newly diagnosed GD, antithyroid drugs for less than 3 months. The TCR library was made from RNA that had been extracted from PBMCs in TRIzol. CDR3 length: 18 residues. Germline values: CDR1 MDHEN, CDR2 SYDVKM. J was trimmed by 6 bases and V by 6 bases; bases with no gene match: 16. This sample also belongs to another study, concerning T cells in Graves' hyperthyroidism and ophthalmopathy.

The sample was peripheral blood mononuclear cells (PBMCs), taken at new diagnosis, from a patient treated with antithyroid drugs. V is TRBV28 and J is TRBJ2-1; 11 bases are a match to TRBD2. The source is a woman in her late teens or twenties with Graves disease. CDR3 in DNA: TGTGCCAGCAGCCTAAGGACTAGCGGGCGGCAAAACGGCAATGAGCAGTTCTTC. As protein: CASSLRTSGRQNGNEQFF.